This T cell receptor beta chain was recovered during a study of PD-1 and CTLA-4 blockade in melanoma. Germline CDR1 and CDR2: SGHRS and YFSETQ. The CDR3 is 15 residues long. With V trimmed by 1 base and J by 2 bases, 3 bases remained unmatched. Generated by immunoSEQ multiplex PCR, the TCRdb table keeps only in-frame clones and is missing some. Of tens of thousands of clones listed, roughly nine tenths are singletons. Material: CD8+ T cells from peripheral blood, obtained before anti-PD-1 treatment. The sequence came from a human donor with melanoma. The V gene is TRBV5-1, the J gene TRBJ1-3, with 7 positions matching TRBD1. CDR3 in DNA: TGCGCCAGCAGCTTGTATCAGGGGGCTGGAAACACCATATATTTT. Translation: CASSLYQGAGNTIYF.